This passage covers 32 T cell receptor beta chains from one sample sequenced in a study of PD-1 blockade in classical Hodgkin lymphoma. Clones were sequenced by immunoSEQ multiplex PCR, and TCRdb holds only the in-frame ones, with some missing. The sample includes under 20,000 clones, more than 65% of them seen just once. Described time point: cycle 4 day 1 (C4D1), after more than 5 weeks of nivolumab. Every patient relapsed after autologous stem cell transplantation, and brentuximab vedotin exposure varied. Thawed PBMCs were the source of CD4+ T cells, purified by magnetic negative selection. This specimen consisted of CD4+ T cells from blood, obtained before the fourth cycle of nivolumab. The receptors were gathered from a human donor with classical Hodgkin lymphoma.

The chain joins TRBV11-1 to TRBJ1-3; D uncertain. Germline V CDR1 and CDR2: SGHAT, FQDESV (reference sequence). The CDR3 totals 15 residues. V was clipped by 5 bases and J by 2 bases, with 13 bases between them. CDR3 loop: CASSPADGPGNTIYF. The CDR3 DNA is TGTGCCAGCAGCCCGGCGGATGGCCCTGGAAACACCATATATTTT.

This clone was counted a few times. The CDR3 DNA is TGTGCCAGCCGGCGTAGGGCGAACACTGAAGCTTTCTTT. Protein: CASRRRANTEAFF. The chain joins TRBV2 to TRBJ1-1, with D uncertain. The CDR3 loop spans 13 amino acids. V was cut by 8 bases and J by 1 base, with 11 bases left in between. From germline, CDR1 is SNHLY and CDR2 FYNNEI. Combining the CDR3 with reference TRBV2 and TRBJ1-1 gives the whole variable domain EPEVTQTPSHQVTQMGQEVILRCVPISNHLYFYWYRQILGQKVEFLVSFYNNEISEKSEIFDDQFSVERPDGSNFTLKIRSTKLEDSAMYFCASRRRANTEAFFGQGTRLTVV.

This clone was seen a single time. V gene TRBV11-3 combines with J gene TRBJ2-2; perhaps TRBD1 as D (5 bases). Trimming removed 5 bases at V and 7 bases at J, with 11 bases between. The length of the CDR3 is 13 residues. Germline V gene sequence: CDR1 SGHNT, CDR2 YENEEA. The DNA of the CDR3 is TGTGCCAGCAGCCTCAGGGCTGGCGGGGAGCTGTTTTTT. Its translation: CASSLRAGGELFF.

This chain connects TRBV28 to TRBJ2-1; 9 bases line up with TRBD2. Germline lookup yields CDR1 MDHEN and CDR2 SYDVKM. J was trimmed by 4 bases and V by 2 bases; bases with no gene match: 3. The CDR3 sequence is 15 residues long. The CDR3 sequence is CASSLAGGRYNEQFF. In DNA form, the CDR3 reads TGTGCCAGCAGTTTAGCGGGAGGGCGGTACAATGAGCAGTTCTTC.

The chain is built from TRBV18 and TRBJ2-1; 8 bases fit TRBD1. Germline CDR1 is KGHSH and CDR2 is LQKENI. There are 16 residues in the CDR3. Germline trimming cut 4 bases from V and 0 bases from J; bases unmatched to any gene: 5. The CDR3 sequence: CASSRGTGGSYNEQFF. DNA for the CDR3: TGTGCCAGCTCACGCGGGACAGGCGGCTCCTACAATGAGCAGTTCTTC.

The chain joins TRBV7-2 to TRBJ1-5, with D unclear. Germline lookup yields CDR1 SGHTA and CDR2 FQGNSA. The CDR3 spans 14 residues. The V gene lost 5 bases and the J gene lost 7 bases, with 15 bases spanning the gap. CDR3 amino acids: CASSTRNTGQPQHF. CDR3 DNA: TGTGCCAGCAGCACTAGGAACACGGGGCAGCCCCAGCATTTT.

Here the CDR3 reads CASSPRFRKSNQPQHF. Written as DNA, the CDR3 is TGTGCCAGCAGTCCCCGGTTCCGGAAGAGCAATCAGCCCCAGCATTTT. This chain uses TRBV28 with TRBJ1-5, with D unresolved. This CDR3 contains 16 residues. V was pared by 5 bases and J by 1 base, with 15 bases between. Germline lookup yields CDR1 MDHEN and CDR2 SYDVKM. Based on the CDR3 plus reference TRBV28 and TRBJ1-5, the full variable domain is DVKVTQSSRYLVKRTGEKVFLECVQDMDHENMFWYRQDPGLGLRLIYFSYDVKMKEKGDIPEGYSVSREKKERFSLILESASTNQTSMYLCASSPRFRKSNQPQHFGDGTRLSIL.

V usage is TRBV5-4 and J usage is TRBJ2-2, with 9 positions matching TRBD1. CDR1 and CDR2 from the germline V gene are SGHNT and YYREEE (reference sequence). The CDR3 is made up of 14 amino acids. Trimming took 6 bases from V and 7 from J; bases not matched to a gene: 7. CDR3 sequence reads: CASTQQGALGELFF. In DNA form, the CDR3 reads TGTGCCAGCACCCAACAGGGGGCGCTCGGGGAGCTGTTTTTT. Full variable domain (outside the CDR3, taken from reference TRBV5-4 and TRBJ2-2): ETGVTQSPTHLIKTRGQQVTLRCSSQSGHNTVSWYQQALGQGPQFIFQYYREEENGRGNFPPRFSGLQFPNYSSELNVNALELDDSALYLCASTQQGALGELFFGEGSRLTVL.

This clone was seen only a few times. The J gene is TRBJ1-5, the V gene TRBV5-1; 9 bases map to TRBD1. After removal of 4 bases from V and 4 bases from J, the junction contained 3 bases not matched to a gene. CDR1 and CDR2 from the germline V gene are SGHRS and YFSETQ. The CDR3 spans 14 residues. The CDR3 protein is CASSLGTGNQPQHF. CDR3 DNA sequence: TGCGCCAGCAGCCTCGGGACAGGGAATCAGCCCCAGCATTTT.

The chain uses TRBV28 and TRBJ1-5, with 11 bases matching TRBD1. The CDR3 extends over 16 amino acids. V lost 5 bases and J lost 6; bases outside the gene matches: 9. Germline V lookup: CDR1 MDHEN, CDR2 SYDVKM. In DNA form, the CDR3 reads TGTGCCAGCAGTATAACCGGGACAGGGGGAACTCAGCCCCAGCATTTT. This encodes CASSITGTGGTQPQHF. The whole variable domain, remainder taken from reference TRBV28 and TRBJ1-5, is DVKVTQSSRYLVKRTGEKVFLECVQDMDHENMFWYRQDPGLGLRLIYFSYDVKMKEKGDIPEGYSVSREKKERFSLILESASTNQTSMYLCASSITGTGGTQPQHFGDGTRLSIL.

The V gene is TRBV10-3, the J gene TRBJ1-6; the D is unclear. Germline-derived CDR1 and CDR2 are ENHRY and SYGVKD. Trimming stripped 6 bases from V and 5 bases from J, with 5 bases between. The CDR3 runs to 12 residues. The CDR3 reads CAIRTDNSPLHF. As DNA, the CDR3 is TGTGCCATCAGAACGGATAATTCACCCCTCCACTTT.

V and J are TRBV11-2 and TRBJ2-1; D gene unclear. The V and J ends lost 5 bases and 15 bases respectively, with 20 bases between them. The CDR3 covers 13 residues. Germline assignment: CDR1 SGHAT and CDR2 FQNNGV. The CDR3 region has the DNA TGTGCCAGCAGCCCCCCAGCCCCAAGGAGCCCGTTCTTC. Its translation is CASSPPAPRSPFF.

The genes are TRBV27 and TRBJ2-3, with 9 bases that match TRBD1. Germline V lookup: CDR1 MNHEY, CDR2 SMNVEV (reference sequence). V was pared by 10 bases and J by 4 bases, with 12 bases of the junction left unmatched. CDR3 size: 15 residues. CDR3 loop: CATRRDRASPDTQYF. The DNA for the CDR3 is TGTGCCACCCGAAGGGACAGGGCCTCCCCAGATACGCAGTATTTT.

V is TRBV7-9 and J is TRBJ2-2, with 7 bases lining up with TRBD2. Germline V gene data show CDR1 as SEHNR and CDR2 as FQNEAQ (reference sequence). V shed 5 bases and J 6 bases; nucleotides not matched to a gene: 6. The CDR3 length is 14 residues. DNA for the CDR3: TGTGCCAGCAGCCCGCTCGGGAGGCCCGGGGAGCTGTTTTTT. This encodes CASSPLGRPGELFF. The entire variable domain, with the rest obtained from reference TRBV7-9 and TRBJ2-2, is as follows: DTGVSQNPRHKITKRGQNVTFRCDPISEHNRLYWYRQTLGQGPEFLTYFQNEAQLEKSRLLSDRFSAERPKGSFSTLEIQRTEQGDSAMYLCASSPLGRPGELFFGEGSRLTVL.

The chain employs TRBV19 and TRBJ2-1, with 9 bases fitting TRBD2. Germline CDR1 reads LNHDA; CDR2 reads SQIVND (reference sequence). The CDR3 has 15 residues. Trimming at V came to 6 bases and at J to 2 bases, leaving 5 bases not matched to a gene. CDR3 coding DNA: TGTGCCAGTAGCCCTAGCGGGATAACCTACAATGAGCAGTTCTTC. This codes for CASSPSGITYNEQFF.

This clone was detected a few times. The CDR3 sequence: CSVQGTSGFDEQFF. The CDR3 nucleotides read TGCAGCGTTCAAGGGACTAGCGGGTTTGATGAGCAGTTCTTC. The J gene is TRBJ2-1, the V gene TRBV29-1, with 12 positions matching TRBD2. There are 14 residues in the CDR3. Trimming cost V 5 bases and J 8 bases; bases outside gene matches: 7. Per germline, CDR1 SQVTM and CDR2 ANQGSEA.

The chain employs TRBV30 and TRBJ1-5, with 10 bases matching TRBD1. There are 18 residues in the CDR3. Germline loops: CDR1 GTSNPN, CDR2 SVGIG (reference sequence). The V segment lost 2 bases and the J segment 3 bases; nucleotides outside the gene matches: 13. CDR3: CAWSKRQGALKNNQPQHF. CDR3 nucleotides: TGTGCCTGGAGTAAAAGACAGGGGGCCCTGAAAAACAATCAGCCCCAGCATTTT.

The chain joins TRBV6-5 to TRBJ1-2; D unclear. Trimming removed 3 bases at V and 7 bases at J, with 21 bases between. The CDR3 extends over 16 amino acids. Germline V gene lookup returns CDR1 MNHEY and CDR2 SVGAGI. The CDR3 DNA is TGTGCCAGCAGTTATATAGGCAGCCATAGTTTTAGTGGCTACACCTTC. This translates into CASSYIGSHSFSGYTF.

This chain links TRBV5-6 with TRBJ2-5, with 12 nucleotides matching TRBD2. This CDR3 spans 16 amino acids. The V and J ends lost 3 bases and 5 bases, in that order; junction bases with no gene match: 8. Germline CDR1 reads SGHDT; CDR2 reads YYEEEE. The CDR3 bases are TGTGCCAGCAGCTCCCTAGCGGGAGGGGGTTTGGAGACCCAGTACTTC. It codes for CASSSLAGGGLETQYF.

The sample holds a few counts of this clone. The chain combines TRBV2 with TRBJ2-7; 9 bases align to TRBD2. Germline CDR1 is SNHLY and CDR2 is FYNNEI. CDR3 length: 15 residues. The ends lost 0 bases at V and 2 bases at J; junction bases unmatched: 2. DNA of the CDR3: TGTGCCAGCAGTGAAGCGGGCGGGGGGGCCTACGAGCAGTACTTC. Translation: CASSEAGGGAYEQYF. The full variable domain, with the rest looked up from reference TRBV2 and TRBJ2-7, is EPEVTQTPSHQVTQMGQEVILRCVPISNHLYFYWYRQILGQKVEFLVSFYNNEISEKSEIFDDQFSVERPDGSNFTLKIRSTKLEDSAMYFCASSEAGGGAYEQYFGPGTRLTVT.

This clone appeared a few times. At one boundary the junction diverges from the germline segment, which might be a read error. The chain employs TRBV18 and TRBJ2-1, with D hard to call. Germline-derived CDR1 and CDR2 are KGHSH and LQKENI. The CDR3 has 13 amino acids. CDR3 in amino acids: CASSPLPGSLGLF. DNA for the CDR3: TGTGCCAGCTCACCCCTTCCCGGCAGTCTCGGGCTCTTC.

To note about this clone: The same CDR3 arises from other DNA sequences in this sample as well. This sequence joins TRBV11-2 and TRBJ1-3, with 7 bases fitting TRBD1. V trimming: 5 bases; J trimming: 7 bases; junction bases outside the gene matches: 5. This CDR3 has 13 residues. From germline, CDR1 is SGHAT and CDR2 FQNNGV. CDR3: CASSLATGNTIYF. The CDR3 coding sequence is TGTGCCAGCAGCCTAGCGACAGGGAACACCATATATTTT.

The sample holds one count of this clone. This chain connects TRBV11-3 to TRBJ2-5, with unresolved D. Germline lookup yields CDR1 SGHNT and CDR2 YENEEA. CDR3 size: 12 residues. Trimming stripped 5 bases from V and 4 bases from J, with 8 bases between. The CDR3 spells CASSVILETQYF. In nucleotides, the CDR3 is TGTGCCAGCAGCGTCATCCTAGAGACCCAGTACTTC. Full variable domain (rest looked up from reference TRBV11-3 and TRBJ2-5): EAGVVQSPRYKIIEKKQPVAFWCNPISGHNTLYWYLQNLGQGPELLIRYENEEAVDDSQLPKDRFSAERLKGVDSTLKIQPAELGDSAVYLCASSVILETQYFGPGTRLLVL.

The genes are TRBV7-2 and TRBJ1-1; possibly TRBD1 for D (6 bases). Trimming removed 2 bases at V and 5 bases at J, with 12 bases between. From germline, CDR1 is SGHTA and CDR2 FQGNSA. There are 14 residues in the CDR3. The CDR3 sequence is CASSLWGAGTEAFF. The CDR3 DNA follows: TGTGCCAGCAGCTTATGGGGGGCCGGAACTGAAGCTTTCTTT.

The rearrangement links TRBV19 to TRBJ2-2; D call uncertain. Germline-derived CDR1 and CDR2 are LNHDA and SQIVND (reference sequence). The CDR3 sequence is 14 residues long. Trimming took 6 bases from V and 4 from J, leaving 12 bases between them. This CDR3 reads CASRKSEFTGELFF. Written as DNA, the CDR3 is TGTGCCAGTAGGAAGTCAGAGTTCACCGGGGAGCTGTTTTTT.

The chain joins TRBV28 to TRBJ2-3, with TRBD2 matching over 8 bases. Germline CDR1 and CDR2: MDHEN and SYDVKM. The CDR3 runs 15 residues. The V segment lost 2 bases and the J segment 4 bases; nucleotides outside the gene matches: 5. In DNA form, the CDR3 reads TGTGCCAGCAGTTTAGCGAGCGGGAGTCCAGATACGCAGTATTTT. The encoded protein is CASSLASGSPDTQYF.

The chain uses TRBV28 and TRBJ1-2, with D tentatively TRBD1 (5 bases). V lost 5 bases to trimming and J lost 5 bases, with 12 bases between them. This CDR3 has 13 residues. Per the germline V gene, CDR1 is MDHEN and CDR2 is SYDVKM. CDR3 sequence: CASSTLDSYGYTF. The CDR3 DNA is TGTGCCAGCAGTACCCTAGACAGTTATGGCTACACCTTC.

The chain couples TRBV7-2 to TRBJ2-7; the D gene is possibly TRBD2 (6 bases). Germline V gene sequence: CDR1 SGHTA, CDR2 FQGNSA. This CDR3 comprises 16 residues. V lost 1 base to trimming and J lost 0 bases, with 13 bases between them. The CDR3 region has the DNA TGTGCCAGCAGCTTAGTTGGGGGGTTTAGCTCCTACGAGCAGTACTTC. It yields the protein CASSLVGGFSSYEQYF.

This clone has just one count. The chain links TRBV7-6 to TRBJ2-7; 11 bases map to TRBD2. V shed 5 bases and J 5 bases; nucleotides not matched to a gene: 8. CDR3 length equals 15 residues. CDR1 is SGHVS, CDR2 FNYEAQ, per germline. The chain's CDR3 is CASSPFSGGAHEQYF. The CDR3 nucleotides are TGTGCCAGCAGCCCGTTTAGCGGGGGGGCCCACGAGCAGTACTTC.

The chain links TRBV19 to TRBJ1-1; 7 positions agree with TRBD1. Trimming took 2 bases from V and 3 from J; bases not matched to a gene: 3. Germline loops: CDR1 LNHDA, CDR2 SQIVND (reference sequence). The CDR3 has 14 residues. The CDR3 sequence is CASSIRDRDTEAFF. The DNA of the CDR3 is TGTGCCAGTAGTATAAGAGACAGGGACACTGAAGCTTTCTTT.

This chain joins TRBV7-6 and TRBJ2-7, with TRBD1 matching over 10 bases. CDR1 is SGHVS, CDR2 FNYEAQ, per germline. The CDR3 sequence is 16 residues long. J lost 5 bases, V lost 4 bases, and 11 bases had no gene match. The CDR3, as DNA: TGTGCCAGCAGCTCCTTCCGGGACAGGGGTTACGACGAGCAGTACTTC. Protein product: CASSSFRDRGYDEQYF.

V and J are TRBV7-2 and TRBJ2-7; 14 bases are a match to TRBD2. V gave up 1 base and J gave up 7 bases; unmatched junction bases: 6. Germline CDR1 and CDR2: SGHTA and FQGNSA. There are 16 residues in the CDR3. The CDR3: CASSLVAGLAGEEQYF. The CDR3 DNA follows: TGTGCCAGCAGCTTAGTTGCGGGACTAGCGGGAGAGGAGCAGTACTTC.